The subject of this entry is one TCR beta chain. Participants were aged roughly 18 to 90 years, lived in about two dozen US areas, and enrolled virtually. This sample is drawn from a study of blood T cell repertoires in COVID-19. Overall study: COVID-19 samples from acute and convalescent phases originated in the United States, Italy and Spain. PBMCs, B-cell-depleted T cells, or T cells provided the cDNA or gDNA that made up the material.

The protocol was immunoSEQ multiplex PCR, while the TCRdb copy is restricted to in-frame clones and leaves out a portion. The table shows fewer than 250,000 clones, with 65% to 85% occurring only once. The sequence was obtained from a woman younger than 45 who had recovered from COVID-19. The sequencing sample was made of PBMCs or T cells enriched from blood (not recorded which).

CDR3 protein: CASTFEGSYSGNTIYF. The CDR3 nucleotides read TGTGCCAGCACCTTCGAGGGCAGTTACTCTGGAAACACCATATATTTT. This chain joins TRBV7-2 and TRBJ1-3; no definite D call. The V end lost 7 bases, the J end lost 0 bases, and 16 bases lay between the germline ends. Germline loops: CDR1 SGHTA, CDR2 FQGNSA. CDR3 length: 16 amino acids.